This T cell receptor beta chain was retrieved from a study of blood T cells in healthy people across ages. A sample-barcoded 5' primer and a J-beta primer mix were used in a second PCR of roughly 7 to 11 cycles. TCRdb reprocessed the 5' RACE reads via MiXCR and lists one record per CDR3 protein. There are about 1.8 million distinct CDR3 sequences in the sample; around half occur only once, and roughly 2.1% lies in the top ten. Per sample, a minimum of 6 million PBMCs were isolated. Losses at the gene ends were 7 bases for V and 5 bases for J; bases not matched to a gene: 9. The germline V gene encodes CDR1 SGHTA and CDR2 FQGNSA. There are 15 residues in the CDR3.

This sequence was found in a woman aged 40-49 years in good health. The V gene is TRBV7-2, the J gene TRBJ2-1; 9 bases align to TRBD1. The sample taken for sequencing was blood. The CDR3 here is CASTKGQGGNNEQFF. The CDR3 DNA follows: TGTGCCAGCACAAAGGGACAGGGTGGGAACAATGAGCAGTTCTTC. Full variable domain (missing parts from reference TRBV7-2 and TRBJ2-1): GAGVSQSPSNKVTEKGKDVELRCDPISGHTALYWYRQSLGQGLEFLIYFQGNSAPDKSGLPSDRFSAERTGGSVSTLTIQRTQQEDSAVYLCASTKGQGGNNEQFFGPGTRLTVL.